These 5 T cell receptor beta chains share one sample of origin, sequenced in a study of T-cell memory formation after mild COVID-19. Using its own MiXCR run on the 5' RACE reads, TCRdb lists one record per CDR3 protein. This table has hundreds of thousands of distinct CDR3 sequences, around 17% appearing once. The source material was PBMCs or a T cell subset sorted from them (not recorded which). These receptors were obtained from an adult woman who had mild COVID-19 (a few samples of this study predate the infection). Cell type and time point are not known.

This clonotype has just a few counts. The chain carries TRBV6-6 and TRBJ2-6; TRBD1 agrees at 10 bases. From germline, CDR1 is MNHNY and CDR2 SVGAGI (reference sequence). Trimming took 7 bases from V and 0 from J; bases not matched to a gene: 6. The CDR3 length is 17 residues. As DNA, the CDR3 is TGTGCCAGCACTCCGGGACAGGGGCCCTCTGGGGCCAACGTCCTGACTTTC. Translation: CASTPGQGPSGANVLTF.

The chain combines TRBV10-3 with TRBJ1-6; no definite D call. The V and J ends lost 6 bases and 0 bases respectively, with 6 bases between them. CDR3 length: 14 amino acids. Germline CDR1 and CDR2: ENHRY and SYGVKD. The CDR3 nucleotides read TGTGCCATCAGCTCTACCTCCTATAATTCACCCCTCCACTTT. As protein: CAISSTSYNSPLHF.

This clonotype was detected a few times. The genes are TRBV29-1 and TRBJ2-1; D remains ambiguous. Germline lookup yields CDR1 SQVTM and CDR2 ANQGSEA. The CDR3 length is 15 residues. V was pared by 1 base and J by 0 bases, with 10 bases between. The CDR3 reads CSVEGQLSSYNEQFF. In DNA, the CDR3 is TGCAGCGTTGAAGGTCAACTGAGCTCCTACAATGAGCAGTTCTTC.

This clonotype was counted between two and nine times. V is TRBV6-2 or TRBV6-3 and J is TRBJ2-1, with 7 bases fitting TRBD2. Trimming cost V 7 bases and J 8 bases; bases outside gene matches: 17. Germline-derived CDR1 and CDR2 are MNHEY and SVGEGT. The CDR3 runs 16 residues. Written as DNA, the CDR3 is TGTGCCAGCATGGGAGCGGGACCGACCGGTCTCCATGAGCAGTTCTTC. This sequence encodes CASMGAGPTGLHEQFF.

The chain joins TRBV7-9 to TRBJ2-3; 8 bases are shared with TRBD1. V lost 0 bases to trimming and J lost 5 bases; unmatched junction nucleotides: 7. This CDR3 has 16 amino acids. CDR1 and CDR2 (germline): SEHNR, FQNEAQ (reference sequence). CDR3 nucleotides: TGTGCCAGCAGCTTAGCGGACAGGGATAGAATAGATACGCAGTATTTT. This translates into CASSLADRDRIDTQYF.